The 16 T cell receptor beta chains given below trace back to one sample, sequenced in a study of shared clonotypes between healthy human individuals. Produced via immunoSEQ multiplex PCR; TCRdb's table is partial and in-frame only. Of about 680,000 clones in the sample, about three quarters were seen once. Specimen: memory CD4+ T cells sorted from blood. Subset of the sample: CD45RA-negative fraction. The receptors shown here come from a young woman in good health.

This clone appeared a single time. V gene TRBV28 combines with J gene TRBJ2-1, with TRBD1 matching 11 bases. This CDR3 is built from 15 residues. The junction had 3 bases not matched to a gene; V was cut back by 2 bases and J by 6 bases. Germline V lookup: CDR1 MDHEN, CDR2 SYDVKM. Here the CDR3 DNA reads TGTGCCAGCAGTTTAGGACAGGGGGCTTTCAATGAGCAGTTCTTC. Protein: CASSLGQGAFNEQFF.

This clone was seen more than once but under ten times. This chain uses TRBV29-1 with TRBJ1-1; D unresolved. The CDR3 contains 13 residues. The V end lost 4 bases, the J end lost 1 base, and 10 bases lay between the germline ends. The germline gives CDR1 SQVTM, CDR2 ANQGSEA. CDR3 DNA sequence: TGCAGCGTTGTGGTACGGGGGAACACTGAAGCTTTCTTT. Its protein product is CSVVVRGNTEAFF.

The V gene is TRBV6-6, the J gene TRBJ1-2; 7 bases are shared with TRBD1. Per germline, CDR1 MNHNY and CDR2 SVGAGI (reference sequence). The CDR3 is 14 residues long. The V gene end was trimmed by 6 bases and the J gene end by 6 bases; junction bases not matched to a gene: 10. The chain's CDR3 is CASRDQQGFHGYTF. CDR3 in DNA: TGTGCCAGCAGAGACCAACAGGGGTTTCATGGCTACACCTTC.

This chain links TRBV7-2 with TRBJ2-7; 9 bases fit TRBD1. Germline loops: CDR1 SGHTA, CDR2 FQGNSA. The junction had 13 bases not matched to a gene; V was cut back by 5 bases and J by 5 bases. The CDR3 covers 16 residues. CDR3 sequence (DNA): TGTGCCAGCAGCCTCACGACAGGGGGATCCATTGACGAGCAGTACTTC. Its protein is CASSLTTGGSIDEQYF.

This clone has a handful of counts. The V call is TRBV7-9, the J call TRBJ1-5; maybe TRBD1 (6 bases). The germline V gene encodes CDR1 SEHNR and CDR2 FQNEAQ (reference sequence). The CDR3 has 15 amino acids. V lost 0 bases, J lost 3 bases, and 9 bases lay in between. The CDR3 DNA is TGTGCCAGCAGCTTAGCGTCAGGGGACAATCAGCCCCAGCATTTT. This sequence encodes CASSLASGDNQPQHF.

The gene calls are TRBV18 and TRBJ2-7; D might be TRBD1 (6 bases). This CDR3 spans 13 amino acids. Looked up from germline, CDR1 is KGHSH and CDR2 is LQKENI. Between the trimmed V and J ends, which lost 8 bases and 2 bases, there was a span of 13 bases. CDR3 sequence reads: CASAQGLTYEQYF. Here the CDR3 DNA reads TGTGCCAGCGCACAGGGATTGACCTACGAGCAGTACTTC.

This clone was counted once. V is TRBV2 and J is TRBJ1-4, with D uncertain. CDR1 is SNHLY and CDR2 is FYNNEI in the germline V gene. Trimming took off 4 bases at V and 6 bases at J, with 9 bases between the two ends. The CDR3 consists of 13 residues. This chain's CDR3 is CASSVKVDEKLFF. Written as DNA, the CDR3 is TGTGCCAGCAGTGTCAAAGTGGATGAAAAACTGTTTTTT.

This rearrangement joins TRBV7-9 to TRBJ2-4; unclear D gene. Germline V gene data show CDR1 as SEHNR and CDR2 as FQNEAQ (reference sequence). Between the trimmed V and J ends, which lost 6 bases and 3 bases, there was a span of 6 bases. This CDR3 spans 12 amino acids. The CDR3 region is CASSRDKNIQYF. The CDR3 DNA is TGTGCCAGCAGTCGAGACAAAAACATTCAGTACTTC.

Ten or more counts support this clone. The chain uses TRBV7-9 and TRBJ1-1, with unresolved D. Between the trimmed V and J ends, which lost 5 bases and 3 bases, there was a span of 7 bases. This CDR3 is built from 12 residues. The germline V gene has CDR1 SEHNR and CDR2 FQNEAQ (reference sequence). The CDR3 coding sequence is TGTGCCAGCAGCCAAAGGGACACTGAAGCTTTCTTT. It encodes CASSQRDTEAFF.

This rearrangement joins TRBV18 to TRBJ1-1; D uncertain. The CDR3 is 11 amino acids. V was cut by 5 bases and J by 5 bases, with 6 bases left in between. Germline V gives CDR1 KGHSH, CDR2 LQKENI. CDR3 in amino acids: CASSGETEAFF. As DNA, the CDR3 is TGTGCCAGCTCAGGGGAGACTGAAGCTTTCTTT.

This clone came up a few times. This sample also contains other DNA sequences that code for the same CDR3. The chain joins TRBV9 to TRBJ2-1; 8 bases line up with TRBD2. The junction had 2 bases not matched to a gene; V was cut back by 3 bases and J by 3 bases. The CDR3 sequence is 14 residues long. Germline V CDR1 and CDR2: SGDLS, YYNGEE. CDR3 sequence reads: CASSAGTSYNEQFF. The CDR3 DNA follows: TGTGCCAGCAGCGCCGGGACTAGCTACAATGAGCAGTTCTTC.

This clone was found a few times. The chain carries TRBV27 and TRBJ2-1; TRBD2 matches 8 bases. Germline CDR1 MNHEY, CDR2 SMNVEV (reference sequence). The J segment lost 0 bases and the V segment lost 4 bases, leaving 11 bases of the junction unmatched. This CDR3 spans 18 amino acids. The CDR3 DNA is TGTGCCAGCAGTTCGACCGGGACTAGTATACGCTCCTACAATGAGCAGTTCTTC. Its protein product is CASSSTGTSIRSYNEQFF.

This clone was observed a few times. The chain joins TRBV19 to TRBJ1-1; D not resolved. CDR1 is LNHDA, CDR2 SQIVND, per germline (reference sequence). V lost 4 bases, J lost 0 bases, and 15 bases lay in between. The CDR3 sequence is 16 residues long. The CDR3 DNA reads TGTGCCAGTAGTAAACCTCAGCGATATATGAACACTGAAGCTTTCTTT. It specifies CASSKPQRYMNTEAFF.

This clone came up many times. The chain links TRBV28 to TRBJ1-2; D is undetermined. Germline V gene lookup returns CDR1 MDHEN and CDR2 SYDVKM. This CDR3 has 11 residues. The ends were cut back, 4 bases at V and 7 bases at J, with 7 bases in the middle. The CDR3 nucleotides read TGTGCCAGCAGTTCCGGGTTTGGCTACACCTTC. Its translation: CASSSGFGYTF.

This clone was counted between two and nine times. The sample carries other DNA sequences with the same CDR3. V usage is TRBV6-1 and J usage is TRBJ2-1; 7 bases are a match to TRBD2. Trimming at V came to 7 bases and at J to 3 bases, leaving 3 bases not matched to a gene. The CDR3 covers 13 residues. The germline V gene has CDR1 MNHNS and CDR2 SASEGT. CDR3 DNA: TGTGCCAGCACGCGGGAGTTCTACAATGAGCAGTTCTTC. Amino acids: CASTREFYNEQFF.

A remark on this clone: This specimen includes other DNA sequences encoding the same CDR3. The rearrangement joins TRBV28 to TRBJ2-5; 10 nucleotides agree with TRBD1. The germline CDR1 and CDR2 sequences are MDHEN and SYDVKM. V was pared by 9 bases and J by 5 bases, with 3 bases of the junction left unmatched. CDR3 length: 12 amino acids. The CDR3 here is CASRTGGETQYF. The CDR3 DNA follows: TGTGCCAGTCGGACAGGGGGGGAGACCCAGTACTTC.